These 14 T cell receptor beta chains share one sample of origin, sequenced in a study of T cells in tuberculosis. Sequencing used immunoSEQ multiplex PCR; TCRdb keeps in-frame clones, though not all of them. The sample has 25,000 to 30,000 clones; approximately 93% are singletons. The specimen sequenced was PBMCs. The receptor set was obtained from a donor between 10 and 29 years old with latent tuberculosis or without tuberculosis infection.

The J gene is TRBJ2-6, the V gene TRBV4-2; no clear D. Germline V gene lookup returns CDR1 LGHNA and CDR2 YNFKEQ. CDR3 length: 16 amino acids. V gave up 0 bases and J gave up 0 bases, with 6 bases separating them. The CDR3 sequence: CASSQDWSSGANVLTF. The CDR3 coding sequence is TGTGCCAGCAGCCAAGATTGGAGCTCTGGGGCCAACGTCCTGACTTTC.

The DNA of the CDR3 is TGTGCCAGCAGTTTAATAGAGGGCGAAAAACTGTTTTTT. Translated: CASSLIEGEKLFF. V usage is TRBV28 and J usage is TRBJ1-4; D is unclear. V was trimmed by 2 bases and J by 8 bases, leaving 9 bases between them. This CDR3 region has 13 residues. Germline CDR1 and CDR2: MDHEN and SYDVKM.

J is TRBJ1-6 and V is TRBV28; D ambiguous. Germline assignment: CDR1 MDHEN and CDR2 SYDVKM. This CDR3 spans 14 amino acids. Trimming cost V 6 bases and J 2 bases, with 8 bases left between them. CDR3 sequence (DNA): TGTGCCAGCAGACGCAGCGCCTATAATTCACCCCTCCACTTT. Translation: CASRRSAYNSPLHF.

The chain carries TRBV27 and TRBJ2-1; TRBD2 agrees at 8 bases. V shed 2 bases and J 3 bases; nucleotides not matched to a gene: 21. CDR1 and CDR2 (germline): MNHEY, SMNVEV (reference sequence). The CDR3 loop spans 21 amino acids. CDR3 sequence: CASSLRYTTTKAGVSYNEQFF. CDR3 DNA sequence: TGTGCCAGCAGTTTAAGGTACACTACTACGAAAGCGGGAGTAAGCTACAATGAGCAGTTCTTC.

V and J are TRBV19 and TRBJ1-2; D is perhaps TRBD1 (5 bases). CDR3 length: 11 residues. CDR1 and CDR2 (germline): LNHDA, SQIVND (reference sequence). Trimming pared 7 bases from V and 8 bases from J, leaving 11 bases between. The CDR3 loop is CASKTARGYTF. CDR3 bases: TGTGCCAGTAAGACAGCTCGAGGCTACACCTTC.

The sample holds a few counts of this clone. The chain is built from TRBV7-3 and TRBJ2-3; the D is unclear. V lost 5 bases and J lost 2, with 8 bases in between. The CDR3 length is 13 residues. Looked up from germline, CDR1 is SGHTA and CDR2 is FQGTGA. The CDR3 here is CASSQQNTDTQYF. Written as DNA, the CDR3 is TGTGCCAGCAGCCAACAAAACACAGATACGCAGTATTTT. The full variable domain, in which reference TRBV7-3 and TRBJ2-3 provide the parts outside the CDR3, is GAGVSQTPSNKVTEKGKYVELRCDPISGHTALYWYRQSLGQGPEFLIYFQGTGAADDSGLPNDRFFAVRPEGSVSTLKIQRTERGDSAVYLCASSQQNTDTQYFGPGTRLTVL.

V and J are TRBV11-2 and TRBJ2-7; weak D call: TRBD1 (6 bases). Germline assignment: CDR1 SGHAT and CDR2 FQNNGV. The CDR3 totals 13 residues. The V end lost 1 base, the J end lost 5 bases, and 9 bases lay between the germline ends. The chain's CDR3 is CASSLGGQNEQYF. CDR3 DNA sequence: TGTGCCAGCAGCTTAGGGGGGCAGAACGAGCAGTACTTC.

This clone was detected once. The V and J genes are TRBV19 and TRBJ2-1; tentative D call: TRBD1 (6 bases). Germline V gene sequence: CDR1 LNHDA, CDR2 SQIVND (reference sequence). V lost 6 bases and J 0 bases, leaving 12 bases between the germline ends. The CDR3 runs to 15 residues. The CDR3 DNA sequence: TGTGCCAGTAGCGCTACAGGGAACTCCTACAATGAGCAGTTCTTC. As protein: CASSATGNSYNEQFF.

This clone was recorded only once. The chain recombines TRBV9 with TRBJ2-7; D remains ambiguous. Germline CDR1 SGDLS, CDR2 YYNGEE. V was pared by 0 bases and J by 0 bases, with 10 bases between. The CDR3 consists of 15 residues. The CDR3 sequence is CASSVGSFSSYEQYF. The CDR3, as DNA: TGTGCCAGCAGCGTAGGGTCTTTTAGCTCCTACGAGCAGTACTTC.

This rearrangement joins TRBV2 to TRBJ2-7; 9 bases line up with TRBD2. The CDR3 loop spans 16 amino acids. With V trimmed by 3 bases and J by 4 bases, 10 bases remained unmatched. Germline CDR1 and CDR2: SNHLY and FYNNEI. The CDR3 DNA reads TGTGCCAGCAGTGACGGTGGTAGCGGGGGTATATACGAGCAGTACTTC. Translated: CASSDGGSGGIYEQYF.

The chain is built from TRBV5-1 and TRBJ2-7, with D perhaps TRBD1 (5 bases). Trimming took 1 base from V and 1 from J, leaving 9 bases between them. Germline values: CDR1 SGHRS, CDR2 YFSETQ. The CDR3 consists of 14 residues. The CDR3 DNA is TGCGCCAGCAGCTTGCTTCAGGGTTCCTACGAGCAGTACTTC. This translates into CASSLLQGSYEQYF.

The genes are TRBV7-2 and TRBJ1-5, with 9 bases identical to TRBD1. Germline values: CDR1 SGHTA, CDR2 FQGNSA. The CDR3 contains 17 residues. Losses at the gene ends were 2 bases for V and 2 bases for J; bases not matched to a gene: 7. The CDR3 coding sequence is TGTGCCAGCAGCTTAAGGGACAGGGCCTCTGGCAATCAGCCCCAGCATTTT. Protein sequence: CASSLRDRASGNQPQHF.

The rearrangement links TRBV25-1 to TRBJ1-6, with D perhaps matching TRBD1 (6 bases). Germline V gene lookup returns CDR1 MGHDK and CDR2 SYGVNS. The V end lost 6 bases, the J end lost 6 bases, and 12 bases lay between the germline ends. The CDR3 totals 14 residues. CDR3 sequence: CASRTQGGNSPLHF. The CDR3 nucleotides are TGTGCCAGCAGGACACAGGGTGGTAATTCACCCCTCCACTTT.

This rearrangement joins TRBV6-5 to TRBJ2-7, with 7 bases matching TRBD1. The CDR3 totals 11 residues. The ends lost 5 bases at V and 9 bases at J; junction bases unmatched: 4. Germline V gives CDR1 MNHEY, CDR2 SVGAGI. CDR3 bases: TGTGCCAGCAGTATAGGGACAGTGCAGTACTTC. Protein product: CASSIGTVQYF.